What follows describes a single T cell receptor beta chain. The record originates from a study of blood T cell repertoires in COVID-19. The CDR3 contains 15 residues. Germline lookup yields CDR1 MNHEY and CDR2 SMNVEV (reference sequence). The J segment lost 3 bases and the V segment lost 6 bases, leaving 10 bases of the junction unmatched. In the original processing: Cell counts per sample came from amplifying reference gene primers. TCRdb's copy holds only in-frame clones and misses some; the assay was immunoSEQ multiplex PCR. V, J and clone size are those of that table, while D and trimming were read from the DNA. The sample carries approximately 150,000 clones, more than 70% recorded once.

This chain connects TRBV27 to TRBJ2-7; 8 nucleotides match TRBD1. The sequence was collected from a man aged 55 to 70 who had recovered from COVID-19. The sequenced material came from PBMCs or T cells enriched from blood (not recorded which). CDR3: CASRRVAGGNYEQYF. The DNA of the CDR3 is TGTGCCAGCAGACGGGTCGCAGGGGGCAACTACGAGCAGTACTTC.